The 26 T cell receptor beta chains presented below share a single source sample, sequenced in a study of shared clonotypes between healthy human individuals. Some clones are missing from TCRdb's copy, which holds only in-frame ones; the method was immunoSEQ multiplex PCR. The table includes about 2.3 million clones, 92% detected once. Sample: naive CD4+ T cells from PBMCs. Subset specified: CD45RA+ positively selected. The receptors derive from a young man in good health. Some clones in this sample may be carry-over from other donors' samples.

This chain uses TRBV27 with TRBJ2-5; 7 bases align to TRBD1. CDR1 and CDR2 from the germline V gene are MNHEY and SMNVEV (reference sequence). After removal of 5 bases from V and 2 bases from J, the junction contained 5 bases not matched to a gene. The CDR3 length is 14 residues. CDR3 residues: CASSPPGQQETQYF. CDR3 DNA sequence: TGTGCCAGCAGTCCGCCGGGACAGCAAGAGACCCAGTACTTC.

This clone was observed a single time. The gene calls are TRBV5-1 and TRBJ2-7; D gene ambiguous. Germline CDR1 is SGHRS and CDR2 is YFSETQ. V dropped 4 bases and J dropped 3 bases, with 8 bases sitting between them. The CDR3 runs 12 residues. CDR3 nucleotides: TGCGCCAGCAGCCCCAAGGGCTACGAGCAGTACTTC. It encodes CASSPKGYEQYF.

V is TRBV28 and J is TRBJ2-3, with D uncertain. This CDR3 contains 12 residues. The V end was cut by 5 bases, the J end by 3 bases, with 6 bases between. Germline V gives CDR1 MDHEN, CDR2 SYDVKM. Here the CDR3 DNA reads TGTGCCAGCAGTATCATGACAGATACGCAGTATTTT. Its translation: CASSIMTDTQYF.

The rearrangement joins TRBV5-4 to TRBJ1-2; 9 positions agree with TRBD1. V was clipped by 4 bases and J by 5 bases; unmatched bases: 15. In germline, CDR1 is SGHNT, CDR2 YYREEE (reference sequence). The CDR3 is made up of 17 amino acids. CDR3 in DNA: TGTGCCAGCAGCGCGGCGGGACAGGGATACCCACTTTATGGCTACACCTTC. Residues: CASSAAGQGYPLYGYTF.

This chain uses TRBV27 with TRBJ1-1; no clear D. The CDR3 length is 18 residues. Trimming cost V 0 bases and J 0 bases, with 17 bases left between them. Germline V gives CDR1 MNHEY, CDR2 SMNVEV (reference sequence). The DNA of the CDR3 is TGTGCCAGCAGTTTATCGGGCGGAGGAATAGGGATGAACACTGAAGCTTTCTTT. It is translated as CASSLSGGGIGMNTEAFF.

This sequence joins TRBV4-3 and TRBJ2-1; 10 positions agree with TRBD2. The CDR3 is 16 amino acids. Per germline, CDR1 LGHNA and CDR2 YSLEER. V shed 1 base, J shed 8 bases, and the junction held 8 bases outside the gene matches. The CDR3 bases are TGCGCCAGCAGCCAAGTCTTTCTAGCGGGAGTAGATGAGCAGTTCTTC. Its protein is CASSQVFLAGVDEQFF.

The V call is TRBV10-3, the J call TRBJ2-1, with TRBD2 as a possible D gene (6 bases). The germline V gene encodes CDR1 ENHRY and CDR2 SYGVKD. Trimming took off 6 bases at V and 6 bases at J, with 12 bases between the two ends. This CDR3 comprises 13 residues. The CDR3 region has the DNA TGTGCCATCAGGGAGGGATATTCCAATGAGCAGTTCTTC. Its translation: CAIREGYSNEQFF.

This clone was counted between two and nine times. The chain combines TRBV30 with TRBJ1-2; maybe TRBD1 (6 bases). Per germline, CDR1 GTSNPN and CDR2 SVGIG (reference sequence). Trimming shortened V by 0 bases and J by 3 bases, and 14 bases separated the two germline ends. The CDR3 has 15 amino acids. The CDR3 protein is CAWSVPNRAHYGYTF. The CDR3 coding sequence is TGTGCCTGGAGTGTACCGAACAGGGCGCACTATGGCTACACCTTC.

Remarks on this clone: The identical CDR3 is also encoded by other nucleotide sequences in the sample. The chain is built from TRBV5-1 and TRBJ2-1; D is possibly TRBD2 (5 bases). Germline V gene lookup returns CDR1 SGHRS and CDR2 YFSETQ. Trimming removed 0 bases at V and 2 bases at J, with 9 bases between. This CDR3 is 15 amino acids long. For the CDR3, the DNA is TGCGCCAGCAGCTTGGGCAGCGGAGCCTACAATGAGCAGTTCTTC. Translated, it gives CASSLGSGAYNEQFF.

Turning to this clone: The same CDR3 also results from other DNA sequences found in this sample. The V call is TRBV29-1, the J call TRBJ1-2; 7 bases are a match to TRBD1. This CDR3 spans 12 amino acids. In germline, CDR1 is SQVTM, CDR2 ANQGSEA. After removal of 7 bases from V and 4 bases from J, the junction contained 6 bases not matched to a gene. CDR3 nucleotides: TGCAGCGCACACAGGGGTCCCTATGGCTACACCTTC. Translation: CSAHRGPYGYTF.

The V call is TRBV19, the J call TRBJ2-2, with 7 nucleotides matching TRBD1. The trim removed 7 bases at V and 3 bases at J, leaving 8 bases unmatched. In germline, CDR1 is LNHDA, CDR2 SQIVND (reference sequence). This CDR3 comprises 15 residues. As DNA, the CDR3 is TGTGCCAGTACCCCACAGGGGCGAGACACCGGGGAGCTGTTTTTT. Translating it yields CASTPQGRDTGELFF.

The CDR3 protein is CASSQLRAGPYEQYF. In DNA form, the CDR3 reads TGTGCCAGCAGCCAACTTAGAGCTGGTCCCTACGAGCAGTACTTC. The V call is TRBV14, the J call TRBJ2-7; D is ambiguous. Germline V gives CDR1 SGHDN, CDR2 FVKESK. Trimming took 2 bases from V and 2 from J, leaving 13 bases between them. CDR3 length: 15 residues.

This clone showed up just once. CDR3 sequence reads: CASTFAGGRTQYF. The CDR3 nucleotides read TGTGCCAGCACTTTCGCCGGTGGAAGAACGCAGTATTTT. The chain uses TRBV6-6 and TRBJ2-3; unclear D gene. Per the germline V gene, CDR1 is MNHNY and CDR2 is SVGAGI (reference sequence). Trimming took 7 bases from V and 9 from J, leaving 17 bases between them. The CDR3 has 13 amino acids.

J is TRBJ2-3 and V is TRBV7-2; D gene ambiguous. The V gene lost 6 bases and the J gene lost 3 bases, with 10 bases spanning the gap. Germline values: CDR1 SGHTA, CDR2 FQGNSA. This CDR3 region has 13 residues. CDR3 residues: CASRYGPTDTQYF. The CDR3 nucleotides read TGTGCCAGCAGATACGGGCCAACAGATACGCAGTATTTT.

The chain combines TRBV5-1 with TRBJ1-3, with TRBD1 matching 7 bases. Germline V lookup: CDR1 SGHRS, CDR2 YFSETQ. The CDR3 covers 14 residues. With V trimmed by 2 bases and J by 6 bases, 5 bases remained unmatched. CDR3 sequence reads: CASSFGTVENTIYF. The CDR3 DNA reads as TGCGCCAGCAGCTTCGGGACAGTTGAAAACACCATATATTTT.

The rearrangement uses TRBV6-5 and TRBJ1-1; the D gene is possibly TRBD1 (6 bases). This CDR3 spans 15 amino acids. Trimming removed 6 bases from V and 1 base from J, with 15 bases in between. Germline V lookup: CDR1 MNHEY, CDR2 SVGAGI. The CDR3 region has the DNA TGTGCCAGCAGGGCTTCAGGGGAATGGAACACTGAAGCTTTCTTT. It is translated as CASRASGEWNTEAFF.

Points on this clone: The sample holds other DNA sequences that translate to the same CDR3. The chain employs TRBV6-1 and TRBJ2-2, with 10 nucleotides matching TRBD1. The germline V gene has CDR1 MNHNS and CDR2 SASEGT. There are 16 residues in the CDR3. J gave up 4 bases and V 4 bases, and 6 bases lay outside the gene matches. This CDR3 is CASSARGQGGTGELFF. Here the CDR3 DNA reads TGTGCCAGCAGTGCCCGAGGACAGGGGGGCACCGGGGAGCTGTTTTTT.

This rearrangement joins TRBV2 to TRBJ1-1; TRBD1 might be the D (5 bases). Trimming took 2 bases from V and 10 from J, leaving 11 bases between them. The length of the CDR3 is 12 residues. Germline V CDR1 and CDR2: SNHLY, FYNNEI. In nucleotides, the CDR3 is TGTGCCAGCAGTGAAAGCTCGGACACAGCTTTCTTT. Translating it yields CASSESSDTAFF.

This CDR3 reads CASTRWAGTSGANVLTF. The CDR3, as DNA: TGTGCCAGCACCCGGTGGGCGGGAACCTCTGGGGCCAACGTCCTGACTTTC. The genes are TRBV7-3 and TRBJ2-6, with D possibly matching TRBD2 (6 bases). V lost 7 bases and J 0 bases, leaving 16 bases between the germline ends. From germline, CDR1 is SGHTA and CDR2 FQGTGA. The CDR3 runs to 17 residues.

The V call is TRBV7-9, the J call TRBJ1-4; D not certain. Trimming took 8 bases from V and 4 from J, leaving 17 bases between them. Germline V gene sequence: CDR1 SEHNR, CDR2 FQNEAQ (reference sequence). There are 15 residues in the CDR3. CDR3 DNA sequence: TGTGCCAGCGGAGCTTACAAGGAGTATAATGAAAAACTGTTTTTT. Translation: CASGAYKEYNEKLFF.

CDR3 nucleotide sequence: TGTGCCAGTGGCACCCTGGGGGAGAGCACAGATACGCAGTATTTT. This translates into CASGTLGESTDTQYF. The J gene is TRBJ2-3, the V gene TRBV19; D is perhaps TRBD1 or TRBD2 (5 bases each). The V and J ends lost 8 bases and 0 bases respectively, with 15 bases between them. Per the germline V gene, CDR1 is LNHDA and CDR2 is SQIVND (reference sequence). The CDR3 is 15 residues long.

This chain links TRBV4-1 with TRBJ1-5; possible D gene TRBD1, 5 bases. Germline-derived CDR1 and CDR2 are MGHRA and YSYEKL. This CDR3 is built from 14 residues. V lost 4 bases and J lost 3, with 10 bases in between. The CDR3 bases are TGCGCCAGCAGCCGGCCGGGACTCAATCAGCCCCAGCATTTT. Residues: CASSRPGLNQPQHF.

This clone has more than one count but fewer than ten. Other DNA sequences in the sample encode the same CDR3. V and J are TRBV7-9 and TRBJ1-5; D uncertain. The CDR3 contains 13 residues. From germline, CDR1 is SEHNR and CDR2 FQNEAQ (reference sequence). The ends were cut back, 1 base at V and 5 bases at J, with 6 bases in the middle. Written as DNA, the CDR3 is TGTGCCAGCAGCTTAGAGGGAGATCAGCCCCAGCATTTT. Amino acid sequence: CASSLEGDQPQHF.

The J gene is TRBJ1-4, the V gene TRBV5-1; 7 nucleotides match TRBD1. In germline, CDR1 is SGHRS, CDR2 YFSETQ. There are 15 residues in the CDR3. V lost 3 bases to trimming and J lost 4 bases; unmatched junction nucleotides: 6. Here the CDR3 DNA reads TGCGCCAGCAGCTCCCACGGGACAGATAATGAAAAACTGTTTTTT. It yields the protein CASSSHGTDNEKLFF.

With respect to this clone: Other DNA sequences in the same sample also yield this CDR3. The chain links TRBV5-1 to TRBJ2-5, with D tentatively TRBD1 (6 bases). Germline V gene sequence: CDR1 SGHRS, CDR2 YFSETQ. This CDR3 contains 13 residues. V shed 2 bases and J shed 4 bases, with 9 bases lying between them. In DNA, the CDR3 is TGCGCCAGCAGCTTACAGGGTAGAGAGACCCAGTACTTC. Translating gives CASSLQGRETQYF.

This chain connects TRBV7-9 to TRBJ2-2; D remains ambiguous. Germline-derived CDR1 and CDR2 are SEHNR and FQNEAQ (reference sequence). There are 13 residues in the CDR3. V gave up 1 base and J gave up 6 bases, with 6 bases separating them. CDR3 in amino acids: CASSLGASGELFF. Here the CDR3 DNA reads TGTGCCAGCAGCTTAGGGGCGTCCGGGGAGCTGTTTTTT.